The rows below give T cell receptor beta chains drawn from one sample of a study of T cell responses to AZD1222 COVID-19 vaccine. Generated by immunoSEQ multiplex PCR, the TCRdb table keeps only in-frame clones and is missing some. The sample includes 120,000 or so clones, around nine tenths of them seen just once. Here the sequenced sample was peripheral blood, taken 28 days after the second AZD1222 dose. The origin of the receptors is an adult who received the AZD1222 COVID-19 vaccine. CDR3s include the opening cysteine and the closing phenylalanine or tryptophan. D genes are given only for firm matches. Clone size appears in some rows only: once, few, many, or a class for an expanded clone.

j_gene,v_gene,abundance,d_gene,CDR3nt,CDR3aa
TRBJ2-3,TRBV7-6,-,-,TGTGCCAGCAGCTCCGGTAACAATCTAAACACAGATACGCAGTATTTT,CASSSGNNLNTDTQYF
TRBJ2-1,TRBV19,-,-,TGTGCCAGTAGTGTGACCGCGTGGGTTCATGAGCAGTTCTTC,CASSVTAWVHEQFF
TRBJ1-1,TRBV6-5,once,TRBD1,TGTGCCAGCAGTTACCGCGGACAGGGTTTGACTGAAGCTTTCTTT,CASSYRGQGLTEAFF
TRBJ1-4,TRBV2,once,-,TGTGCCAGCAGTGATAGCATTGAAGAAAAACTGTTTTTT,CASSDSIEEKLFF
TRBJ2-7,TRBV9,-,TRBD1,TGTGCCAGCAGCGGACCACCGGGACAGGGTTACGAGCAGTACTTC,CASSGPPGQGYEQYF
TRBJ2-7,TRBV5-1,-,-,TGCGCCAGCAGCCTGCAGTGGGGCTCCTACGAGCAGTACTTC,CASSLQWGSYEQYF
TRBJ2-1,TRBV6-2/TRBV6-3,-,TRBD2,TGTGCCAGCAGTTACCGGGCTAGCGGGGAAAGCTCCTACAATGAGCAGTTCTTC,CASSYRASGESSYNEQFF
TRBJ2-1,TRBV5-1,-,-,TGCGCCAGCAGCCCTGAACAGGGCCGCTCCTACAATGAGCAGTTCTTC,CASSPEQGRSYNEQFF
TRBJ1-4,TRBV5-1,once,TRBD1,TGCGCCAGCAGCCCCGGACAGGGGGCGCGAGAAAAACTGTTTTTT,CASSPGQGAREKLFF
TRBJ1-2,TRBV2,-,TRBD1,TGTGCCAGCACCAGGACAGGGACCAGCTATGGCTACACCTTC,CASTRTGTSYGYTF
TRBJ1-3,TRBV30,-,-,TGTGCCTGGAGTGTGGACGGAAATTCTGGAAACACCATATATTTT,CAWSVDGNSGNTIYF
TRBJ2-5,TRBV10-3,-,-,TGTGCCATCATGATTGGGCAGGGGCAAGAGACCCAGTACTTC,CAIMIGQGQETQYF
TRBJ2-5,TRBV29-1,-,-,TGCAGCGTGGGAGACAGCCAAGAGACCCAGTACTTC,CSVGDSQETQYF
TRBJ1-1,TRBV7-9,once,-,TGTGCCAGCACGGGGTACACTGAAGCTTTCTTT,CASTGYTEAFF
TRBJ2-1,TRBV7-2,-,-,TGTGCCAGCAGCTCATCCCTAGCCAATGAGCAGTTCTTC,CASSSSLANEQFF
TRBJ2-7,TRBV7-9,-,TRBD2,TGTGCCAGCAGCTATTTCAGGACTAGCGGGAGCTACGAGCAGTACTTC,CASSYFRTSGSYEQYF
TRBJ1-1,TRBV28,-,TRBD1,TGTGCCAGCAGTGGCTCAGGGGGCGGAAGAACTGAAGCTTTCTTT,CASSGSGGGRTEAFF
TRBJ1-1,TRBV6-2/TRBV6-3,-,TRBD1,TGTGCCAGCAGCCCAGGGACAGGAACTGAAGCTTTCTTT,CASSPGTGTEAFF
TRBJ2-7,TRBV7-9,-,-,TGTGCCAGCAGCCCCGACGGGGGCATCTACGAGCAGTACTTC,CASSPDGGIYEQYF
TRBJ2-3,TRBV14,once,-,TGTGCCAGCAGCCAAGGGTATATGGGAACAGATACGCAGTATTTT,CASSQGYMGTDTQYF
TRBJ1-6,TRBV11-3,-,TRBD1,TGTGCCAGCAGCTCCTATCAGGGGGAAGAGTCACCCCTCCACTTT,CASSSYQGEESPLHF
TRBJ2-7,TRBV27,-,TRBD1,TGTGCCAGCAGTTCGGGACAGGGTTTAGGCGAGCAGTACTTC,CASSSGQGLGEQYF